What follows describes a single TCR beta chain. Its antigen specificity is not known. Base-call qualities are not available, and no considerably larger clone is one nucleotide away. For CDR1 and CDR2, the germline V gene (reference sequence) lists SGHKS and YYEKEE. From its cysteine to its phenylalanine, the CDR3 spans 15 amino acids. Of all the DNA, just the CDR3 is kept, 45 bases in frame from base 1. V lost 2 bases and J lost 3 bases; the stretch between them is 12 bases long. The library relied on the immunoSEQ multiplex PCR assay. For most patients, genomic DNA was isolated with the Qiagen DNeasy Blood and Tissue Kit and sent frozen to Adaptive Biotechnologies for TCR sequencing. High-throughput TCR-beta CDR3 sequencing of genomic DNA from most patients was performed by Adaptive Biotechnologies. Processing in the source paper ran as follows. TCR sequencing data for more than 15 patients were retrieved from Adaptive's ImmunoSEQ software; three other patients were processed with MiXCR and VDJtools. To correct CD4 versus CD8 sorting errors, sequences present in both subsets at a frequency ratio below 5:1 were removed. CDR3 nucleotide sequences shared between donor and recipient were removed because the origin of such sequences could not be assigned. Alloreactive clones required at least 2-fold expansion over unstimulated cells and minimum CFSE-low frequency of 0.002% (template counts) or 0.001% (read counts). Clones detected in sequenced pre-transplant spleen, lymph node, or MLR CFSE-low populations of the donor or recipient were defined as mappable. The cumulative frequency of alloreactive clones was calculated as a percentage of all sequences, weighted by copy number. The table was pulled from immuneACCESS by TCRdb, which kept in-frame rearrangements only. Such tables lose some clones; where checked, under half of the loss comes from unresolved V genes, and the rest has no known cause. From that table come the V and J calls and clone size; the DNA was used to work out D and trimming. This sample holds 130,000 to 150,000 clones; about 93% were observed only once. The leading ten clones occupy around 0.2% of the sample.

Interpreted using the paper, the time point label stands for: cells obtained before transplantation from donor or recipient. CD3+CD4+ and CD3+CD8+ populations were FACS-sorted from unstimulated pre-transplant donor and recipient cells taken from spleen or lymph nodes. The data belong to a study of graft-versus-host responses after intestinal transplantation (dated by TCRdb to the early 2020s). For the wider study: Multivisceral, liver-intestinal, or isolated intestinal transplants were received by the recipients. All recipients received anti-thymocyte globulin induction followed by maintenance tacrolimus and steroids for approximately 3 years. After intestinal transplantation, graft-versus-host and host-versus-graft alloreactive T cell clones were followed in the graft, circulation and bone marrow using bulk TCR-beta CDR3 sequencing. Alloreactive clones were identified by sequencing pre-transplant mixed lymphocyte reaction products and comparing them with unstimulated pre-transplant donor and recipient T cells. Of the 20 to 25 intestinal transplant recipients enrolled in the cohort, one of whom was a retransplant, a few patients without pretransplant specimens were excluded. A peak of at least 4% donor T cells among recipient peripheral blood mononuclear cells was the definition used for donor T cell macrochimerism. Samples from three later patients were sequenced in-house on an Illumina MiSeq with MiXCR processing rather than by the commercial service. Results and caveats for the whole study, not just this receptor: The conclusions were limited by the relatively low number and heterogeneity of the intestinal transplant patients. In the allografts of patients with donor T cell macrochimerism, GvH to HvG T cell clonal ratios were high. GvH clones turned up in recipient bone marrow, with some appearing earlier in ileal mucosa or blood, a pattern consistent with an intestinal mucosal origin. Early after transplant, peak levels of circulating GvH clones were found to be associated with declines in HvG clones.

The sample here was unstimulated CD4+ T cells sorted from spleen or lymph node cells, taken before intestinal transplant. The V gene is TRBV5-5 and the J gene is TRBJ1-3; no D gene is confidently identified. The clonotype comes from a human donor who received an intestinal transplant. The CDR3 protein: CASSFSGDRGNTIYF. The DNA sequence is given as TGTGCCAGCAGCTTTAGTGGGGATCGTGGAAACACCATATATTTT.